A selection of T cell receptor beta chains follows, all from one sample in a study of OX40 agonist ivuxolimab in advanced cancers. The table came from immunoSEQ multiplex PCR; TCRdb's copy has only in-frame clones and leaves some out. The repertoire consists of approximately 57,000 clones, with 80% to 90% occurring once and the leading ten covering about 3%. The source material was CD4+ or CD8+ T cells sorted from blood, sampled in a trial of the OX40 agonist ivuxolimab. These receptors came from an adult with an advanced solid tumor such as melanoma, head and neck, liver or kidney cancer. The CDR3 runs from the conserved cysteine through the conserved F or W. Fields, in order: clone size, D gene, J gene, V gene, CDR3 protein, CDR3 DNA. A D gene is named only where the DNA matches it firmly. Rows may omit the clone size; those that give it use once, few, many or a size class.

NA,NA,TRBJ2-5,TRBV12-2,CASRLEWLAGGQETQYF,TGTGCAAGTCGCTTAGAGTGGCTAGCGGGAGGCCAAGAGACCCAGTACTTC
once,TRBD1,TRBJ1-2,TRBV5-1,CASSLGGAGGIGYGYTF,TGCGCCAGCAGCTTGGGGGGCGCAGGGGGCATCGGCTATGGCTACACCTTC
NA,NA,TRBJ2-1,TRBV6-5,CASRSGRMVHNEQFF,TGTGCCAGCAGATCGGGCAGGATGGTCCACAATGAGCAGTTCTTC
NA,NA,TRBJ1-1,TRBV6-1,CASSVIGGADTEAFF,TGTGCCAGCAGTGTTATCGGGGGCGCAGACACTGAAGCTTTCTTT
NA,TRBD2,TRBJ2-1,TRBV11-2,CASSLALAGGNEQFF,TGTGCCAGCAGCTTAGCGCTAGCGGGAGGGAATGAGCAGTTCTTC
NA,NA,TRBJ2-2,TRBV11-2,CASSLIRTNTGELFF,TGTGCCAGCAGCTTAATTCGGACGAACACCGGGGAGCTGTTTTTT
NA,NA,TRBJ1-2,TRBV27,CASSSQLFNYGYTF,TGTGCCAGCAGTTCACAGCTTTTCAACTATGGCTACACCTTC
NA,TRBD2,TRBJ2-1,TRBV2,CASSRTSGSTAEQFF,TGTGCCAGCAGTAGGACTAGCGGGAGTACCGCTGAGCAGTTCTTC
NA,NA,TRBJ2-1,TRBV19,CASSIVGSSEQFF,TGTGCCAGTAGTATAGTTGGCTCGAGTGAGCAGTTCTTC
NA,NA,TRBJ1-4,TRBV29-1,CSVDLGGSNEKLFF,TGCAGCGTGGACCTCGGGGGTTCTAATGAAAAACTGTTTTTT
NA,NA,TRBJ2-5,TRBV6-6,CASTWAGGSVETQYF,TGTGCCAGCACTTGGGCTGGTGGTTCGGTAGAGACCCAGTACTTC
NA,NA,TRBJ2-4,TRBV28,CASSLREIQYF,TGTGCCAGCAGTTTGAGGGAAATTCAGTACTTC
once,TRBD1,TRBJ1-2,TRBV7-9,CAGGQNYGYTF,TGTGCCGGGGGACAGAACTATGGCTACACCTTC
once,NA,TRBJ2-7,TRBV30,CAWSDVYEQYF,TGTGCCTGGAGTGATGTCTACGAGCAGTACTTC
NA,NA,TRBJ2-2,TRBV7-9,CASSKQEFTGELFF,TGTGCCAGCAGCAAACAGGAATTTACCGGGGAGCTGTTTTTT
NA,NA,TRBJ2-5,TRBV28,CASSSGARRQETQYF,TGTGCCAGCAGTTCGGGGGCCCGGCGGCAAGAGACCCAGTACTTC
NA,TRBD2,TRBJ2-1,TRBV30,CASRLAGHPDEQFF,TGTGCCTCCAGACTAGCGGGGCATCCTGATGAGCAGTTCTTC
NA,NA,TRBJ2-7,TRBV5-1,CASKDSPYEQYF,TGCGCCAGCAAGGACAGCCCCTACGAGCAGTACTTC
NA,NA,TRBJ1-1,TRBV7-3,CASSFTWPTAGMNTEAFF,TGTGCCAGCAGCTTCACTTGGCCGACCGCGGGGATGAACACTGAAGCTTTCTTT
NA,TRBD1,TRBJ1-4,TRBV12-5,CASGPGQGYEKLFF,TGTGCTAGTGGTCCGGGACAGGGTTATGAAAAACTGTTTTTT
NA,NA,TRBJ2-3,TRBV28,CASSSGGVSSTDTQYF,TGTGCCAGCAGTTCGGGTGGGGTTTCTAGCACAGATACGCAGTATTTT
NA,TRBD2,TRBJ2-2,TRBV10-3,CAISRTSGSNTGELFF,TGTGCCATCAGTCGGACTAGCGGTTCAAACACCGGGGAGCTGTTTTTT
NA,TRBD2,TRBJ2-2,TRBV4-3,CASSRLAGNTGELFF,TGCGCCAGCAGCCGATTAGCGGGGAACACCGGGGAGCTGTTTTTT
NA,NA,TRBJ1-2,TRBV18,CASSPLGAYDGYTF,TGTGCCAGCTCACCACTGGGGGCCTATGATGGCTACACCTTC
NA,NA,TRBJ1-5,TRBV2,CASSETPPRERNQPQHF,TGTGCCAGCAGTGAGACACCCCCCAGGGAACGCAATCAGCCCCAGCATTTT
NA,TRBD1,TRBJ2-3,TRBV5-6,CASSLRGTGADTQYF,TGTGCCAGCAGCTTGCGAGGGACAGGGGCGGATACGCAGTATTTT
NA,NA,TRBJ2-7,TRBV29-1,CSVVFSSARDYEQYF,TGCAGCGTTGTGTTTTCTTCGGCCCGGGACTACGAGCAGTACTTC
NA,NA,TRBJ2-5,TRBV7-7,CASSLGFSALQETQYF,TGTGCTAGCAGCTTAGGGTTTAGCGCCCTCCAAGAGACCCAGTACTTC
NA,NA,TRBJ1-5,TRBV21-1,CASSRVFTVQGLGQPQHF,TGTGCCAGCAGCAGGGTCTTTACAGTCCAGGGGCTGGGTCAGCCCCAGCATTTT
NA,NA,TRBJ1-2,TRBV28,CASSLSVRYGYTF,TGTGCCAGCAGTCTCTCCGTAAGGTATGGCTACACCTTC
NA,NA,TRBJ1-5,TRBV19,CASSITGREPQHF,TGTGCCAGTAGTATAACAGGGAGAGAGCCCCAGCATTTT
NA,NA,TRBJ1-1,TRBV28,CASSLSDIGAFF,TGTGCCAGCAGTTTAAGCGACATTGGGGCTTTCTTT
NA,TRBD1,TRBJ1-3,TRBV19,CASSRTGLSGNTIYF,TGTGCCAGTAGTAGGACAGGGCTCTCTGGAAACACCATATATTTT
NA,TRBD1,TRBJ2-4,TRBV10-1,CASNSGGSSIQYF,TGCGCCAGCAATTCAGGGGGTTCGAGCATTCAGTACTTC
once,NA,TRBJ2-7,TRBV11-2,CASSFTTGTPTEQYF,TGTGCCAGCAGCTTCACGACCGGGACTCCGACCGAGCAGTACTTC
NA,NA,TRBJ2-5,TRBV10-3,CAISESRVQETQYF,TGTGCCATCAGTGAGTCTAGGGTCCAAGAGACCCAGTACTTC
NA,NA,TRBJ2-3,TRBV30,CARRVGDTQYF,TGTGCCCGGAGGGTCGGGGATACGCAGTATTTT
NA,TRBD1,TRBJ1-3,TRBV4-1,CASSQPGTGGRNGNTIYF,TGCGCCAGCAGCCAACCCGGGACAGGGGGAAGAAATGGAAACACCATATATTTT
NA,TRBD2,TRBJ2-1,TRBV5-5,CASSLTSGTYNEQFF,TGTGCCAGCAGCTTGACTAGCGGGACCTACAATGAGCAGTTCTTC
NA,TRBD1,TRBJ1-6,TRBV30,CAWTGQGKFTLHF,TGTGCCTGGACCGGACAGGGGAAATTCACCCTCCACTTT
NA,TRBD1,TRBJ2-2,TRBV29-1,CSVTGDTNTGELFF,TGCAGCGTTACAGGGGATACTAACACCGGGGAGCTGTTTTTT
NA,TRBD2,TRBJ2-3,TRBV2,CASGFSGREDTQYF,TGTGCCAGCGGATTTAGCGGGAGAGAAGATACGCAGTATTTT
NA,TRBD2,TRBJ2-7,TRBV18,CASSRASGASYEQYF,TGTGCCAGCTCAAGAGCTAGCGGGGCCTCCTACGAGCAGTACTTC
NA,TRBD2,TRBJ2-1,TRBV5-4,CASTRMTSGRRNEQFF,TGTGCCAGCACCCGTATGACTAGCGGGAGGCGCAATGAGCAGTTCTTC
NA,TRBD2,TRBJ2-2,TRBV5-4,CASSTTGTSGRRAGELFF,TGTGCCAGCAGCACCACCGGGACTAGCGGGAGGAGGGCCGGGGAGCTGTTTTTT
NA,NA,TRBJ2-7,TRBV7-2,CASSLVGAGPSYEQYF,TGTGCCAGCAGCTTAGTTGGGGCAGGGCCTTCCTACGAGCAGTACTTC
NA,NA,TRBJ2-5,TRBV7-9,CASSLRLLETQYF,TGTGCCAGCAGCTTAAGGCTTTTGGAGACCCAGTACTTC